The clone carrying this TCR beta chain was seen a single time. What it binds is unknown. These data come from a study of CD8+ T cells in alopecia areata. The overall study: The drug, oral tofacitinib, was given to treated patients at 5 to 10 mg twice daily.

The authors extracted RNA and reverse transcribed it into cDNA as the sequencing template. TCRdb keeps only in-frame clones here, not all; method: immunoSEQ multiplex PCR. The sample holds 150,000 to 200,000 clones; about 72% are singletons and the top ten take roughly an eighth. The study, taken as a whole, reports: Resident alphabeta T-cell populations of normal skin are likewise subject to sequencing in scalp samples. Lesional scalp, especially alopecia totalis/universalis, showed higher clonality than normal scalp.

Alopecia areata patients provided lesional scalp punch biopsies and peripheral blood. This TCR was recovered from a human donor with alopecia areata. Sequencing was performed on CD8+ T cells sorted from blood, taken at week 0.

CDR3 coding DNA: TGTGCCTGGAGTGTCGGGTATGAGCAGTTCTTC. It yields the protein CAWSVGYEQFF. The chain has TRBV30 and TRBJ2-1; D not certain. The CDR3 is made up of 11 amino acids. V lost 0 bases and J lost 8, with 5 bases in between. Germline CDR1 and CDR2: GTSNPN and SVGIG (reference sequence).